This TCR beta chain was profiled in a study of early T cells in non-severe SARS-CoV-2 infection. Each CDR3 protein is one row after TCRdb ran MiXCR on the 5' RACE reads. The table has about 28,000 distinct CDR3 sequences, roughly 4.5% seen once; the top ten hold approximately 5.2%. At least ten counts were recorded for this clonotype. This specimen was whole blood, taken at baseline. This clonotype was sampled from an adult who was a healthcare worker with PCR-confirmed SARS-CoV-2 infection or an uninfected control (not recorded which).

CDR3 in DNA: TGCGCCAGCAGAGAGGGACAGGAGAACACTGAAGCTTTCTTT. This gives the protein CASREGQENTEAFF. V and J are TRBV10-2 and TRBJ1-1, with 8 bases matching TRBD1. V dropped 6 bases and J dropped 1; count of bases not matched to a gene: 4. CDR3 length equals 14 residues. Germline loops: CDR1 WSHSY, CDR2 SAAADI.